The TCR beta chain under discussion was sequenced for a study of T cells in Graves' hyperthyroidism and ophthalmopathy. General observations from the study: A model using 13 V-J features told ophthalmopathy apart from stable hyperthyroidism. Most thyroid clonotypes with frequency above 0.001 were detected in blood. It was a median roughly six months before onset that the model predicted ophthalmopathy.

This CDR3 region has 16 residues. Germline CDR1 and CDR2: MNHEY and SMNVEV (reference sequence). V lost 5 bases to trimming and J lost 4 bases; unmatched junction nucleotides: 12. Fresh peripheral blood, roughly 9.6 ml, was the source of the PBMCs. Concerning this clonotype itself: The antigen remains unidentified. Given a much more abundant clone one base away, this may be a read error.

It was RNA transcripts that yielded the amplified TCR beta CDR3 regions. The primer set for the first-round RT-PCR of the TCR CDR3 was HTBI. Via MiXCR, TCRdb re-called the multiplex PCR reads, giving one row per CDR3 protein. Of about 290,000 distinct CDR3 sequences listed, about a sixth are singletons. The V gene is TRBV27, the J gene TRBJ2-7; TRBD2 matches at 9 bases. The sample was blood. This sequence originates from a woman aged 55-75 years with Graves' ophthalmopathy. CDR3 sequence reads: CASSLSREREVYEQYF. DNA for the CDR3: TGTGCCAGCAGTCTCAGCCGCGAGCGGGAGGTTTACGAGCAGTACTTC.